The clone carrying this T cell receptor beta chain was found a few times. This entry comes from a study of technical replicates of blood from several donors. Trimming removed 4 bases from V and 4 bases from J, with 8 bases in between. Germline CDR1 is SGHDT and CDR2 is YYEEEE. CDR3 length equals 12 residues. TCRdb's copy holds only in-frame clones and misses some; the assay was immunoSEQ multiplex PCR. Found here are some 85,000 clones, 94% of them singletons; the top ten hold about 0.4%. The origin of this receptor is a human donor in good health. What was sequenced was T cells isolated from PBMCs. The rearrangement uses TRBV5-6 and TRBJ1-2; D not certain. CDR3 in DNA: TGTGCCAGCAGCCTTGAGCTCTATGGCTACACCTTC. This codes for CASSLELYGYTF.